This TCR beta chain is drawn from a study of blood T cell repertoires in COVID-19. About the study: Acute-phase and convalescent COVID-19 samples originated in the United States, Italy and Spain. The analysed material was cDNA or gDNA that came from T cells, B-cell-depleted T cells, or PBMCs.

The V gene lost 3 bases and the J gene lost 4 bases, with 7 bases spanning the gap. This CDR3 comprises 13 residues. The germline gives CDR1 SGHAT, CDR2 FQNNGV. Source study methods: Estimated nucleated cell counts came from reference gene primer amplification. Sequencing used immunoSEQ multiplex PCR; TCRdb keeps in-frame clones, though not all of them. D and trimming come from the DNA, and the V and J calls and clone size come from that table. The table has about 100,000 clones, around four fifths seen once. The source is a man between 65 and 85 years old with active or convalescent COVID-19. The sample was peripheral blood. V usage is TRBV11-2 and J usage is TRBJ1-3, with D unclear. CDR3 DNA sequence: TGTGCCAGCAGCTTGGGAGGGGGAAACACCATATATTTT. The encoded protein is CASSLGGGNTIYF.